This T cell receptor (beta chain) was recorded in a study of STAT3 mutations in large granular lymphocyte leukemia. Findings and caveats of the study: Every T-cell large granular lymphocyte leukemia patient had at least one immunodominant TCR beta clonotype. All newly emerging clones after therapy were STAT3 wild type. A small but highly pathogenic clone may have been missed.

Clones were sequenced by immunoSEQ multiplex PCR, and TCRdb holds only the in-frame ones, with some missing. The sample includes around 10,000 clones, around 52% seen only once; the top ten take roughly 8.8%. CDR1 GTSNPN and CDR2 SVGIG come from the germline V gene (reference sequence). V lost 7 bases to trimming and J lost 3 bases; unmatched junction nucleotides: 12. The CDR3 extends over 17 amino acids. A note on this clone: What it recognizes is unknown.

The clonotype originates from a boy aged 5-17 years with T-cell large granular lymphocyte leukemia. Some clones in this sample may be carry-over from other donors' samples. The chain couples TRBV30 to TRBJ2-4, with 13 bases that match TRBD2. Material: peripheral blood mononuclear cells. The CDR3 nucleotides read TGTGCCTTTGGACTAGCGGGAGTGGGGATGGTCAAAAACATTCAGTACTTC. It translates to CAFGLAGVGMVKNIQYF.